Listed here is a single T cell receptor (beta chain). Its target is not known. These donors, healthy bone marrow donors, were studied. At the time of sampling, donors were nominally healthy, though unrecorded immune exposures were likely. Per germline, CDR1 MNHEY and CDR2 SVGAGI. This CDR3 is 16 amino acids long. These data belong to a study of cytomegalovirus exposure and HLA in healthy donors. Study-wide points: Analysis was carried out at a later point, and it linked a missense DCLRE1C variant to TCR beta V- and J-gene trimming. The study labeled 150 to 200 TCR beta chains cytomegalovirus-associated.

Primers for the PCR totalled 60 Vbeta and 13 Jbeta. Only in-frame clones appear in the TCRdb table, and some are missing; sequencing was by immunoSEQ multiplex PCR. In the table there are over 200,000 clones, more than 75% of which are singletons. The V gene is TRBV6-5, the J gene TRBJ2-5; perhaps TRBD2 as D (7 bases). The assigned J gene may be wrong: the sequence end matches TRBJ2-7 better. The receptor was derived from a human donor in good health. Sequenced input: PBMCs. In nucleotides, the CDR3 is TGTGCCAGCAGTTACTCGGGCGGGGGCTCCTCCTACGAGCAGTACTTC. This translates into CASSYSGGGSSYEQYF.